One and the same sample provided the 28 T cell receptor beta chains below, sequenced in a study of blood T cell repertoires in COVID-19. Assay: immunoSEQ multiplex PCR; the TCRdb copy retains only in-frame clones and omits some. The profile shows about 500,000 clones, about 88% of them singletons. Sequencing was performed on peripheral blood. The origin of the receptors is a man younger than 35 with COVID-19, enrolled during active disease.

The V call is TRBV19, the J call TRBJ1-5, with TRBD1 identical over 9 bases. In germline, CDR1 is LNHDA, CDR2 SQIVND (reference sequence). The length of the CDR3 is 16 residues. V shed 5 bases, J shed 3 bases, and the junction held 8 bases outside the gene matches. The CDR3 sequence: CASSPGTGTNNQPQHF. For the CDR3, the DNA is TGTGCCAGTAGTCCCGGGACAGGGACGAACAATCAGCCCCAGCATTTT.

V and J are TRBV5-6 and TRBJ2-5; a weak D match, TRBD2 (6 bases). The CDR3 loop spans 13 amino acids. Germline CDR1 reads SGHDT; CDR2 reads YYEEEE. V lost 4 bases and J lost 4, with 11 bases in between. CDR3 nucleotides: TGTGCCAGCAGCCGGGACTTCCGAGAGACCCAGTACTTC. Translation: CASSRDFRETQYF.

The CDR3 reads CASSATSGRYEQYF. CDR3 coding DNA: TGTGCCAGCAGTGCCACCAGCGGGCGCTACGAGCAGTACTTC. The chain employs TRBV28 and TRBJ2-7; D is perhaps TRBD2 (6 bases). The CDR3 consists of 14 residues. The germline gives CDR1 MDHEN, CDR2 SYDVKM. V lost 5 bases, J lost 3 bases, and 14 bases lay in between.

V gene TRBV6-5 combines with J gene TRBJ2-7, with D hard to call. The germline V gene encodes CDR1 MNHEY and CDR2 SVGAGI. The CDR3 consists of 14 residues. The germline V and J ends were trimmed by 2 bases and 2 bases, with 10 bases remaining between them. CDR3 region: CASSYDGVTYEQYF. The CDR3 DNA reads as TGTGCCAGCAGTTACGACGGAGTAACCTACGAGCAGTACTTC.

The V gene is TRBV18, the J gene TRBJ2-7, with TRBD1 matching 7 bases. CDR3 size: 14 residues. Germline V CDR1 and CDR2: KGHSH, LQKENI. Trimming removed 6 bases from V and 0 bases from J; junction bases left unmatched: 5. The CDR3, as DNA: TGTGCCAGCTCCGACAGGGTCAGCTCCTACGAGCAGTACTTC. Its translation is CASSDRVSSYEQYF.

The chain carries TRBV19 and TRBJ1-1; D ambiguous. This CDR3 is built from 14 residues. CDR1 is LNHDA, CDR2 SQIVND, per germline (reference sequence). V lost 7 bases, J lost 5 bases, and 17 bases lay in between. The chain's CDR3 is CASTHSRGWTEAFF. The CDR3 coding sequence is TGTGCCAGTACCCACTCACGAGGTTGGACTGAAGCTTTCTTT.

This clone has just one count. This chain connects TRBV19 to TRBJ2-1, with D possibly matching TRBD1 (5 bases). Germline CDR1 LNHDA, CDR2 SQIVND (reference sequence). The CDR3 is 13 residues long. Trimming took 1 base from V and 8 from J, leaving 9 bases between them. CDR3 nucleotide sequence: TGTGCCAGTAGTATAGGACAGTACGATGAGCAGTTCTTC. Protein product: CASSIGQYDEQFF.

The V gene is TRBV4-2, the J gene TRBJ1-1; 7 bases align to TRBD1. The CDR3 extends over 13 amino acids. Germline CDR1 reads LGHNA; CDR2 reads YNFKEQ. Trimming took 2 bases from V and 10 from J; bases not matched to a gene: 7. CDR3 residues: CASSQHRGQGAFF. In nucleotides, the CDR3 is TGTGCCAGCAGCCAACACAGGGGCCAGGGAGCTTTCTTT.

The rearrangement joins TRBV5-4 to TRBJ2-2; 7 bases line up with TRBD1. Germline CDR1 is SGHNT and CDR2 is YYREEE (reference sequence). V was clipped by 1 base and J by 6 bases; unmatched bases: 6. This CDR3 has 15 amino acids. CDR3 DNA sequence: TGTGCCAGCAGCTTGCCGGACAGGATCGCCGGGGAGCTGTTTTTT. This codes for CASSLPDRIAGELFF.

This chain uses TRBV6-5 with TRBJ2-7; D gene uncertain. The CDR3 has 16 residues. The germline V and J ends were trimmed by 2 bases and 0 bases, with 14 bases remaining between them. CDR1 MNHEY and CDR2 SVGAGI come from the germline V gene. CDR3 in amino acids: CASSYRGQALSYEQYF. CDR3 bases: TGTGCCAGCAGTTACCGTGGGCAGGCCCTCTCCTACGAGCAGTACTTC.

V usage is TRBV13 and J usage is TRBJ2-3; 8 nucleotides line up with TRBD2. With 1 base clipped from V and 2 bases from J, the junction kept 2 bases outside the gene matches. This CDR3 is 15 amino acids long. CDR1 and CDR2 from the germline V gene are PRHDT and FYEKMQ (reference sequence). This chain's CDR3 is CASSLEGLDTDTQYF. As DNA, the CDR3 is TGTGCCAGCAGCTTAGAGGGACTAGACACAGATACGCAGTATTTT.

The CDR3 DNA sequence: TGTGCCAGTACACGGACAGGGACTAGCAATCAGCCCCAGCATTTT. Its protein product is CASTRTGTSNQPQHF. The genes are TRBV19 and TRBJ1-5; TRBD1 matches at 8 bases. CDR3 length: 15 amino acids. Germline CDR1 reads LNHDA; CDR2 reads SQIVND (reference sequence). V trimming: 7 bases; J trimming: 0 bases; junction bases outside the gene matches: 5.

The chain carries TRBV5-4 and TRBJ2-5; TRBD2 agrees at 8 bases. Germline V gene data show CDR1 as SGHNT and CDR2 as YYREEE (reference sequence). CDR3 size: 16 residues. J was trimmed by 4 bases and V by 5 bases; bases with no gene match: 13. The CDR3 reads CASSNGGVRGVETQYF. CDR3 bases: TGTGCCAGCAGTAACGGGGGGGTGCGGGGAGTAGAGACCCAGTACTTC. Supplemented by reference TRBV5-4 and TRBJ2-5, the full variable domain reads ETGVTQSPTHLIKTRGQQVTLRCSSQSGHNTVSWYQQALGQGPQFIFQYYREEENGRGNFPPRFSGLQFPNYSSELNVNALELDDSALYLCASSNGGVRGVETQYFGPGTRLLVL.

This clone was observed once. The chain couples TRBV10-3 to TRBJ2-5; the D gene is possibly TRBD1 (5 bases). CDR3 length: 16 amino acids. Germline V lookup: CDR1 ENHRY, CDR2 SYGVKD. V was clipped by 0 bases and J by 1 base, with 12 bases between them. CDR3 amino acids: CAISESGQGTQETQYF. In DNA form, the CDR3 reads TGTGCCATCAGTGAGTCGGGGCAGGGCACCCAAGAGACCCAGTACTTC.

A word on this clone: Other DNA sequences in this specimen translate into the identical CDR3. The genes are TRBV18 and TRBJ2-1; the match to TRBD2 covers 10 bases. CDR1 is KGHSH, CDR2 LQKENI, per germline. The CDR3 loop spans 14 amino acids. V lost 0 bases to trimming and J lost 7 bases; unmatched junction nucleotides: 0. CDR3: CASSPPGLANEQFF. The CDR3 DNA reads TGTGCCAGCTCACCACCGGGACTAGCGAATGAGCAGTTCTTC. Based on the CDR3 plus reference TRBV18 and TRBJ2-1, the full variable domain is NAGVMQNPRHLVRRRGQEARLRCSPMKGHSHVYWYRQLPEEGLKFMVYLQKENIIDESGMPKERFSAEFPKEGPSILRIQQVVRGDSAAYFCASSPPGLANEQFFGPGTRLTVL.

This chain links TRBV3-1 (or the pseudogene TRBV3-2) with TRBJ2-7; 8 bases are shared with TRBD2. Per germline, CDR1 LGHDT and CDR2 YNNKEL (reference sequence). V was clipped by 0 bases and J by 3 bases; unmatched bases: 4. The CDR3 extends over 15 amino acids. CDR3 nucleotides: TGTGCCAGCAGCCAAGAAGGAGCGGGAGTCTACGAGCAGTACTTC. Amino acids: CASSQEGAGVYEQYF.

The genes are TRBV2 and TRBJ2-5; D may be TRBD2 (6 bases). CDR3 size: 14 residues. Germline V lookup: CDR1 SNHLY, CDR2 FYNNEI. The V and J ends lost 7 bases and 2 bases respectively, with 14 bases between them. This CDR3 reads CASKKGGGQETQYF. CDR3 DNA sequence: TGTGCCAGCAAAAAGGGTGGGGGGCAAGAGACCCAGTACTTC.

This chain joins TRBV6-5 and TRBJ1-1; D is possibly TRBD1 (6 bases). Germline V gene lookup returns CDR1 MNHEY and CDR2 SVGAGI. CDR3 length: 12 amino acids. Trimming took 6 bases from V and 7 from J, leaving 12 bases between them. Written as DNA, the CDR3 is TGTGCCAGCAGAACCAGGGGTTATGAAGCTTTCTTT. This gives the protein CASRTRGYEAFF.

CDR3 amino acids: CASSIRDRGYEQYF. The CDR3 DNA is TGTGCCAGCAGCATCCGGGACAGGGGTTACGAGCAGTACTTC. This chain uses TRBV7-9 with TRBJ2-7; 10 nucleotides line up with TRBD1. The CDR3 length is 14 residues. After removal of 5 bases from V and 4 bases from J, the junction contained 5 bases not matched to a gene. Germline CDR1 and CDR2: SEHNR and FQNEAQ (reference sequence).

The chain recombines TRBV4-1 with TRBJ2-2; TRBD2 is a possible D gene (6 bases). Germline V gene sequence: CDR1 MGHRA, CDR2 YSYEKL. The V gene lost 3 bases and the J gene lost 7 bases, with 18 bases spanning the gap. The CDR3 totals 16 residues. The CDR3 nucleotides read TGCGCCAGCAGCCATGCCGGGAGCCCGGGAAGCGGGGAGCTGTTTTTT. This gives the protein CASSHAGSPGSGELFF.

This chain connects TRBV2 to TRBJ2-7, with D possibly matching TRBD1 (6 bases). The CDR3 consists of 12 residues. V was pared by 6 bases and J by 4 bases, with 10 bases between. Germline values: CDR1 SNHLY, CDR2 FYNNEI. The CDR3 DNA reads as TGTGCCAGCAGGGAAACAGGGTACGAGCAGTACTTC. Translating it yields CASRETGYEQYF. The whole variable domain, filled in from reference TRBV2 and TRBJ2-7, reads EPEVTQTPSHQVTQMGQEVILRCVPISNHLYFYWYRQILGQKVEFLVSFYNNEISEKSEIFDDQFSVERPDGSNFTLKIRSTKLEDSAMYFCASRETGYEQYFGPGTRLTVT.

The chain combines TRBV29-1 with TRBJ1-1, with D tentatively TRBD1 (6 bases). The CDR3 contains 15 residues. Germline V lookup: CDR1 SQVTM, CDR2 ANQGSEA. The germline V and J ends were trimmed by 3 bases and 0 bases, with 14 bases remaining between them. In nucleotides, the CDR3 is TGCAGCGTTGACCAGGGGCGGCTCATGAACACTGAAGCTTTCTTT. The encoded protein is CSVDQGRLMNTEAFF. The variable domain in full, with the rest retrieved from reference TRBV29-1 and TRBJ1-1, is SAVISQKPSRDICQRGTSLTIQCQVDSQVTMMFWYRQQPGQSLTLIATANQGSEATYESGFVIDKFPISRPNLTFSTLTVSNMSPEDSSIYLCSVDQGRLMNTEAFFGQGTRLTVV.

The chain is built from TRBV3-1 (or the pseudogene TRBV3-2) and TRBJ1-1, with D tentatively TRBD1 (5 bases). V was pared by 4 bases and J by 3 bases, with 9 bases between. CDR1 and CDR2 from the germline V gene are LGHDT and YNNKEL (reference sequence). The CDR3 totals 13 residues. The CDR3 region is CASSRQWYTEAFF. The CDR3 bases are TGTGCCAGCAGCCGACAGTGGTACACTGAAGCTTTCTTT.

The chain is built from TRBV2 and TRBJ1-6; maybe TRBD1 (6 bases). The CDR3 spans 14 residues. V was shortened by 6 bases and J by 7 bases, with 13 bases between the two germline ends. Germline assignment: CDR1 SNHLY and CDR2 FYNNEI. The CDR3 region has the DNA TGTGCCAGCAGCAATTCAAGGGGGAATTCACCCCTCCACTTT. Encoded protein: CASSNSRGNSPLHF.

The chain recombines TRBV30 with TRBJ2-7; 7 bases agree with TRBD2. The germline V gene has CDR1 GTSNPN and CDR2 SVGIG (reference sequence). The CDR3 is 12 amino acids. Trimming removed 3 bases from V and 6 bases from J; junction bases left unmatched: 5. CDR3 DNA: TGTGCCTGGAGGCCCCCGGGGGGCGAGCAGTACTTC. It specifies CAWRPPGGEQYF. Supplemented by reference TRBV30 and TRBJ2-7, the full variable domain reads SQTIHQWPATLVQPVGSPLSLECTVEGTSNPNLYWYRQAAGRGLQLLFYSVGIGQISSEVPQNLSASRPQDRQFILSSKKLLLSDSGFYLCAWRPPGGEQYFGPGTRLTVT.

The chain recombines TRBV10-1 with TRBJ2-7, with D maybe TRBD2 (6 bases). The V end lost 5 bases, the J end lost 6 bases, and 17 bases lay between the germline ends. Germline V gene sequence: CDR1 WNHNN, CDR2 SYGVQD (reference sequence). This CDR3 has 14 amino acids. The CDR3 sequence: CASSSQLAPGEQYF. Here the CDR3 DNA reads TGCGCCAGCAGTTCACAGCTAGCGCCGGGCGAGCAGTACTTC.

The chain is built from TRBV5-4 and TRBJ2-2; 9 bases agree with TRBD1. Unmatched junction bases numbered 9, after V lost 4 bases and J lost 11 bases. The germline V gene has CDR1 SGHNT and CDR2 YYREEE (reference sequence). This CDR3 has 14 amino acids. CDR3 in amino acids: CASSTRQGVGELFF. The CDR3, as DNA: TGTGCCAGCAGCACAAGACAGGGGGTGGGAGAGCTGTTTTTT.

This chain connects TRBV6-1 to TRBJ2-5; possibly TRBD1 for D (5 bases). CDR3 length: 17 amino acids. The germline gives CDR1 MNHNS, CDR2 SASEGT. V lost 1 base, J lost 5 bases, and 20 bases lay in between. The CDR3 DNA follows: TGTGCCAGCAGTGAAGGGGCGTTGGCAGGGCAATACGAGACCCAGTACTTC. The encoded protein is CASSEGALAGQYETQYF.